This TCR beta chain emerged from a study of cytomegalovirus exposure and HLA in healthy donors. Study-level information: Membership in the Caucasian-associated ancestry cluster was found for about 80% of 350 to 450 genotyped donors. Overall study findings and caveats: Immune exposure data for these donors was limited to CMV serostatus. Associated with HLA alleles at 0.05 false discovery rate in a later analysis were approximately 17,000 TCR beta sequences. TCR beta chains numbering more than 150 were designated cytomegalovirus-associated.

The germline V gene has CDR1 MNHEY and CDR2 SMNVEV (reference sequence). The CDR3 spans 13 residues. V was pared by 4 bases and J by 5 bases, with 2 bases of the junction left unmatched. PCR was performed using 60 Vbeta and 13 Jbeta primers. The repertoire was sequenced with immunoSEQ multiplex PCR; TCRdb's copy has only in-frame clones and lacks some. The sample has about 90,000 clones; around 64% are singletons. Concerning this clone: Its specificity is unknown.

The source is a man aged 30-40 years in good health and CMV-seronegative. The sequencing sample was made of PBMCs. The chain recombines TRBV27 with TRBJ1-1, with 9 bases matching TRBD1. CDR3 protein: CASSWTGETEAFF. CDR3 DNA: TGTGCCAGCAGTTGGACAGGGGAAACTGAAGCTTTCTTT.